Each of the 27 T cell receptor beta chains below was sequenced from the same sample in a study of radiotherapy plus CTLA-4 blockade in lung cancer. Assay: immunoSEQ multiplex PCR; the TCRdb copy retains only in-frame clones and omits some. Among about 14,000 clones listed, around 87% were seen once. Sequencing was performed on peripheral blood, taken from a patient treated with radiotherapy plus ipilimumab. Receptors were obtained from a human donor with non-small cell lung cancer that progressed on radiotherapy plus ipilimumab. Some clones in this sample may be carry-over from other donors' samples.

The chain couples TRBV6-1 to TRBJ2-1; a weak D match, TRBD1 (5 bases). Trimming removed 3 bases from V and 1 base from J, with 10 bases in between. This CDR3 region has 15 residues. Germline values: CDR1 MNHNS, CDR2 SASEGT. This CDR3 reads CASSDHAGSYNEQFF. The CDR3 nucleotides read TGTGCCAGCAGTGACCACGCAGGGTCCTACAATGAGCAGTTCTTC.

The sample holds a few counts of this clone. This sequence joins TRBV5-6 and TRBJ2-7, with 10 bases matching TRBD2. CDR3 length equals 15 residues. The germline CDR1 and CDR2 sequences are SGHDT and YYEEEE. The J segment lost 6 bases and the V segment lost 6 bases, leaving 12 bases of the junction unmatched. The CDR3 sequence is CASNNYPAGGREQYF. CDR3 DNA: TGTGCCAGCAACAATTACCCAGCGGGGGGGCGCGAGCAGTACTTC.

J is TRBJ2-3 and V is TRBV10-3; 14 bases are a match to TRBD2. V lost 5 bases and J lost 5; bases outside the gene matches: 6. The V gene's germline CDR1 is ENHRY and CDR2 SYGVKD. This CDR3 region has 16 residues. DNA for the CDR3: TGTGCCATCAGTCCCGGGACTAGCGGGGGTGGAGATACGCAGTATTTT. Protein sequence: CAISPGTSGGGDTQYF.

This chain connects TRBV5-5 to TRBJ2-7; D is uncertain. Deletions cut 2 bases from V and 3 bases from J, with 3 bases between. This CDR3 contains 11 residues. Germline-derived CDR1 and CDR2 are SGHKS and YYEKEE (reference sequence). In DNA, the CDR3 is TGTGCCAGCAGCTTCCGCTACGAGCAGTACTTC. This translates into CASSFRYEQYF.

V and J are TRBV6-5 and TRBJ1-5, with 7 bases identical to TRBD1. V gave up 6 bases and J gave up 7 bases; unmatched junction bases: 6. CDR3 length: 13 residues. The germline CDR1 and CDR2 sequences are MNHEY and SVGAGI. This chain's CDR3 is CASSTTGRQPQHF. In DNA form, the CDR3 reads TGTGCCAGCAGCACGACAGGGAGGCAGCCCCAGCATTTT.

The chain links TRBV4-1 to TRBJ1-2, with 10 bases matching TRBD1. Trimming removed 1 base from V and 8 bases from J; junction bases left unmatched: 4. CDR1 is MGHRA, CDR2 YSYEKL, per germline. This CDR3 comprises 14 residues. The CDR3 nucleotides read TGCGCCAGCAGCCAAGCGGGGACAGGGGTAGGCTACACCTTC. Encoded protein: CASSQAGTGVGYTF.

The chain combines TRBV15 with TRBJ2-6; 8 positions match TRBD1. The CDR3 contains 15 residues. Germline CDR1 and CDR2: LNHNV and YYDKDF (reference sequence). J lost 2 bases, V lost 8 bases, and 5 bases had no gene match. The CDR3 region has the DNA TGTGCCACCCAGGGGGCGACCCCTGGGGCCAACGTCCTGACTTTC. Translated, it gives CATQGATPGANVLTF.

This clone was found once. The chain carries TRBV11-2 and TRBJ2-2, with D possibly matching TRBD2 (5 bases). Trimming stripped 3 bases from V and 7 bases from J, with 9 bases between. CDR1 is SGHAT, CDR2 FQNNGV, per germline. The CDR3 contains 13 residues. The CDR3 here is CASSFGEGGELFF. DNA for the CDR3: TGTGCCAGCAGCTTCGGTGAGGGCGGGGAGCTGTTTTTT.

V gene TRBV9 combines with J gene TRBJ2-7, with TRBD2 identical over 11 bases. The V segment lost 7 bases and the J segment 4 bases; nucleotides outside the gene matches: 7. This CDR3 has 14 residues. Germline lookup yields CDR1 SGDLS and CDR2 YYNGEE. The CDR3 spells CASGGTSGFYEQYF. Here the CDR3 DNA reads TGTGCCAGCGGGGGGACTAGCGGCTTTTACGAGCAGTACTTC. The whole variable domain, remainder taken from reference TRBV9 and TRBJ2-7, is DSGVTQTPKHLITATGQRVTLRCSPRSGDLSVYWYQQSLDQGLQFLIQYYNGEERAKGNILERFSAQQFPDLHSELNLSSLELGDSALYFCASGGTSGFYEQYFGPGTRLTVT.

The chain is built from TRBV12-5 and TRBJ2-2, with D maybe TRBD1 (6 bases). The germline gives CDR1 LGHNT, CDR2 FRNRAP. Trimming left V 6 bases short and J 4 bases short, with 9 bases between. The CDR3 runs to 13 residues. Written as DNA, the CDR3 is TGTGCTAGTGGGGCAGGGGTCACCGGGGAGCTGTTTTTT. This sequence encodes CASGAGVTGELFF.

The V and J genes are TRBV11-3 and TRBJ2-3, with TRBD2 matching 16 bases. Trimming cost V 4 bases and J 4 bases; bases outside gene matches: 11. The CDR3 length is 19 residues. CDR1 is SGHNT and CDR2 is YENEEA in the germline V gene. The CDR3 sequence: CASSSRGLAGGLKADTQYF. CDR3 nucleotide sequence: TGTGCCAGCAGCTCCAGGGGACTAGCGGGAGGGTTAAAGGCAGATACGCAGTATTTT.

The chain couples TRBV5-5 to TRBJ1-2; 8 bases agree with TRBD1. V lost 0 bases and J lost 0; bases outside the gene matches: 10. Germline V gives CDR1 SGHKS, CDR2 YYEKEE (reference sequence). The CDR3 spans 18 residues. This chain's CDR3 is CASSLVKQGGLANYGYTF. The CDR3 coding sequence is TGTGCCAGCAGCTTGGTAAAACAGGGGGGGTTAGCTAACTATGGCTACACCTTC. Full variable domain (rest looked up from reference TRBV5-5 and TRBJ1-2): DAGVTQSPTHLIKTRGQQVTLRCSPISGHKSVSWYQQVLGQGPQFIFQYYEKEERGRGNFPDRFSARQFPNYSSELNVNALLLGDSALYLCASSLVKQGGLANYGYTFGSGTRLTVV.

The chain employs TRBV9 and TRBJ2-1; 16 bases align to TRBD2. Germline V gene sequence: CDR1 SGDLS, CDR2 YYNGEE. The CDR3 spans 18 residues. The V segment lost 4 bases and the J segment 6 bases; nucleotides outside the gene matches: 10. CDR3 amino acids: CASSPQGLAGGDLNEQFF. In DNA form, the CDR3 reads TGTGCCAGCAGCCCCCAGGGACTAGCGGGGGGGGATCTCAATGAGCAGTTCTTC.

This chain links TRBV7-8 with TRBJ1-1; unclear D gene. CDR1 is SGHVS, CDR2 FQNEAQ, per germline. This CDR3 region has 14 residues. V lost 1 base, J lost 8 bases, and 14 bases lay in between. CDR3 amino acids: CASSLVAAAEEAFF. The CDR3, as DNA: TGTGCCAGCAGCTTAGTTGCGGCAGCCGAAGAAGCTTTCTTT.

This chain connects TRBV2 to TRBJ1-1; the match to TRBD1 covers 7 bases. This CDR3 contains 13 residues. Germline V gives CDR1 SNHLY, CDR2 FYNNEI. V trimming: 7 bases; J trimming: 5 bases; junction bases outside the gene matches: 7. The CDR3 sequence: CASNPDRATEAFF. As DNA, the CDR3 is TGTGCCAGCAACCCTGACAGGGCTACTGAAGCTTTCTTT.

CDR3 sequence (DNA): TGTGCCAGCAGCGACGGGACAGTGGGAGACCAGCCCCAGCATTTT. It codes for CASSDGTVGDQPQHF. The chain uses TRBV9 and TRBJ1-5; TRBD1 matches 7 bases. CDR1 is SGDLS, CDR2 YYNGEE, per germline. The CDR3 extends over 15 amino acids. The V and J ends lost 3 bases and 7 bases, in that order; junction bases with no gene match: 10.

V usage is TRBV10-3 and J usage is TRBJ1-3; 7 bases map to TRBD1. CDR3 length: 13 residues. V shed 2 bases, J shed 9 bases, and the junction held 4 bases outside the gene matches. Germline CDR1 reads ENHRY; CDR2 reads SYGVKD. This CDR3 is CAISEAYRGTIYF. CDR3 DNA: TGTGCCATCAGTGAGGCCTACAGGGGCACCATATATTTT.

V gene TRBV28 combines with J gene TRBJ1-1; no firm D call. The V and J ends lost 7 bases and 3 bases respectively, with 12 bases between them. The V gene's germline CDR1 is MDHEN and CDR2 SYDVKM. The CDR3 has 13 residues. The CDR3 region is CASIQSGYTEAFF. DNA for the CDR3: TGTGCCAGCATCCAATCGGGGTACACTGAAGCTTTCTTT.

The chain couples TRBV11-2 to TRBJ1-1, with D possibly matching TRBD1 (5 bases). Germline V CDR1 and CDR2: SGHAT, FQNNGV. Trimming left V 3 bases short and J 10 bases short, with 6 bases between. CDR3 length: 10 residues. The CDR3 spells CASSFRVAFF. As DNA, the CDR3 is TGTGCCAGCAGCTTCAGGGTAGCTTTCTTT.

This clone appeared once. In DNA, the CDR3 is TGTGCCAGCAACAGGATTAATGTCAACAATGAGCAGTTCTTC. Amino acid sequence: CASNRINVNNEQFF. V usage is TRBV9 and J usage is TRBJ2-1; possibly TRBD1 for D (5 bases). The CDR3 covers 14 residues. Germline-derived CDR1 and CDR2 are SGDLS and YYNGEE. The ends were cut back, 6 bases at V and 5 bases at J, with 15 bases in the middle.

This chain links TRBV27 with TRBJ1-2; possible D gene TRBD1, 5 bases. The V gene lost 7 bases and the J gene lost 6 bases, with 21 bases spanning the gap. The V gene's germline CDR1 is MNHEY and CDR2 SMNVEV (reference sequence). The CDR3 consists of 15 residues. CDR3 nucleotide sequence: TGTGCCAGCACCCAGATCGGCAGGGTGGGCCATGGCTACACCTTC. Encoded protein: CASTQIGRVGHGYTF.

The V gene is TRBV6-4, the J gene TRBJ2-3; the match to TRBD2 covers 12 bases. The trim removed 0 bases at V and 5 bases at J, leaving 0 bases unmatched. This CDR3 region has 15 residues. Per the germline V gene, CDR1 is MRHNA and CDR2 is SNTAGT. The CDR3 is CASSDSTSGGDTQYF. In DNA, the CDR3 is TGTGCCAGCAGTGACTCGACTAGCGGGGGAGATACGCAGTATTTT.

The V gene is TRBV27, the J gene TRBJ2-5; the D is unclear. With the DNA end fitting TRBJ2-7 better, the J assignment may be wrong. The germline gives CDR1 MNHEY, CDR2 SMNVEV (reference sequence). CDR3 length equals 11 residues. The CDR3 loop reads CASGVNYEQYF. CDR3 DNA: TGTGCCAGCGGCGTTAACTACGAGCAGTACTTC.

This rearrangement joins TRBV28 to TRBJ2-3; D not resolved. CDR1 is MDHEN and CDR2 is SYDVKM in the germline V gene. The CDR3 sequence is 11 residues long. V was cut by 4 bases and J by 6 bases, with 5 bases left in between. CDR3 in amino acids: CASSSVDTQYF. DNA of the CDR3: TGTGCCAGCAGTTCGGTGGATACGCAGTATTTT.

The chain links TRBV5-7 to TRBJ1-2, with D unresolved. TRBV5-7 is placed among ORFs of uncertain function. The germline V and J ends were trimmed by 1 base and 4 bases, with 8 bases remaining between them. This CDR3 spans 13 amino acids. The CDR3 nucleotides are TGTGCCAGCAGCTTGCTCGGTTCCTATGGCTACACCTTC. Protein product: CASSLLGSYGYTF.

V usage is TRBV7-2 and J usage is TRBJ2-7, with TRBD2 matching over 10 bases. The germline V gene has CDR1 SGHTA and CDR2 FQGNSA. V was pared by 4 bases and J by 7 bases, with 7 bases of the junction left unmatched. The CDR3 covers 14 residues. The CDR3 nucleotides are TGTGCCAGCAGCTCAGCGGGAGGGCCGGGGGAGCAGTACTTC. Its protein product is CASSSAGGPGEQYF.

V is TRBV10-3 and J is TRBJ2-2; weak D call: TRBD1 (5 bases). The CDR3 runs 15 residues. The germline gives CDR1 ENHRY, CDR2 SYGVKD. The V end was cut by 7 bases, the J end by 4 bases, with 16 bases between. CDR3 protein: CAIKRGLGVTGELFF. The CDR3 DNA is TGTGCCATCAAGAGAGGTCTAGGGGTCACCGGGGAGCTGTTTTTT.